Listed here are 9 T cell receptor beta chains from one sample, sequenced in a study of cytomegalovirus exposure and HLA in healthy donors. PCR involved 60 Vbeta and 13 Jbeta primers. Libraries were prepared by immunoSEQ multiplex PCR; TCRdb keeps only in-frame clonotypes and omits some of them. The sample carries 200,000 to 250,000 clones, 70% to 90% recorded once. The source material was PBMCs. These receptors all stem from a girl aged 2-15 years in good health and CMV-seronegative.

This chain links TRBV14 with TRBJ1-1; possible D gene TRBD1, 6 bases. The V gene lost 5 bases and the J gene lost 2 bases, with 9 bases spanning the gap. This CDR3 has 13 residues. Germline CDR1 SGHDN, CDR2 FVKESK. CDR3 residues: CASSSGVNTEAFF. CDR3 in DNA: TGTGCCAGCAGCTCAGGGGTTAACACTGAAGCTTTCTTT.

The V gene is TRBV6-5, the J gene TRBJ1-4; no clear D gene. Germline loops: CDR1 MNHEY, CDR2 SVGAGI. The CDR3 runs to 16 residues. Trimming pared 4 bases from V and 0 bases from J, leaving 12 bases between. The CDR3 sequence: CASSSGDGSTNEKLFF. Here the CDR3 DNA reads TGTGCCAGCAGTTCTGGAGACGGTTCAACTAATGAAAAACTGTTTTTT.

V is TRBV19 and J is TRBJ2-5, with 8 bases that match TRBD1. V shed 7 bases and J 3 bases; nucleotides not matched to a gene: 16. The CDR3 extends over 17 amino acids. Germline V lookup: CDR1 LNHDA, CDR2 SQIVND (reference sequence). The DNA for the CDR3 is TGTGCCAGTACCCCAATAATGTCCCGGACAGGGAAAGAGACCCAGTACTTC. It is translated as CASTPIMSRTGKETQYF.

This chain joins TRBV15 and TRBJ1-2, with 9 bases matching TRBD1. Germline V gene sequence: CDR1 LNHNV, CDR2 YYDKDF (reference sequence). This CDR3 region has 16 residues. The V and J ends lost 0 bases and 7 bases, in that order; junction bases with no gene match: 9. CDR3 sequence: CATSRDRRGTGFGYTF. CDR3 nucleotide sequence: TGTGCCACCAGCAGAGATCGTAGAGGGACAGGGTTTGGCTACACCTTC.

The genes are TRBV25-1 and TRBJ2-3, with D unclear. The germline V gene encodes CDR1 MGHDK and CDR2 SYGVNS. The CDR3 totals 13 residues. Trimming removed 2 bases from V and 3 bases from J, with 6 bases in between. CDR3 sequence reads: CASSEVETDTQYF. The CDR3 coding sequence is TGTGCCAGCAGTGAAGTGGAGACAGATACGCAGTATTTT.

The rearrangement links TRBV10-3 to TRBJ1-6, with no clear D. Trimming took off 2 bases at V and 0 bases at J, with 8 bases between the two ends. Germline V gene sequence: CDR1 ENHRY, CDR2 SYGVKD. The CDR3 is 16 residues long. Here the CDR3 reads CAISERRSSYNSPLHF. CDR3 DNA: TGTGCCATCAGTGAGCGGAGGAGCTCCTATAATTCACCCCTCCACTTT.

This clone showed up just once. The V call is TRBV6-1, the J call TRBJ1-1; D is unresolved. The germline V and J ends were trimmed by 6 bases and 3 bases, with 11 bases remaining between them. This CDR3 region has 13 residues. Germline V lookup: CDR1 MNHNS, CDR2 SASEGT. The CDR3 sequence: CASRRRWDTEAFF. CDR3 DNA: TGTGCCAGCAGGAGGCGTTGGGACACTGAAGCTTTCTTT.

The CDR3: CASTGGSTGELFF. Written as DNA, the CDR3 is TGTGCCAGCACTGGGGGGTCCACCGGGGAGCTGTTTTTT. The V and J genes are TRBV5-4 and TRBJ2-2, with D maybe TRBD2 (6 bases). The CDR3 is 13 residues long. Per germline, CDR1 SGHNT and CDR2 YYREEE (reference sequence). Trimming left V 6 bases short and J 4 bases short, with 10 bases between. The full variable domain, in which reference TRBV5-4 and TRBJ2-2 provide the parts outside the CDR3, is ETGVTQSPTHLIKTRGQQVTLRCSSQSGHNTVSWYQQALGQGPQFIFQYYREEENGRGNFPPRFSGLQFPNYSSELNVNALELDDSALYLCASTGGSTGELFFGEGSRLTVL.

This clone was seen only once. The rearrangement uses TRBV10-2 and TRBJ2-2; 9 bases agree with TRBD2. Germline V gene data show CDR1 as WSHSY and CDR2 as SAAADI. This CDR3 has 16 amino acids. Trimming at V came to 4 bases and at J to 1 base, leaving 4 bases not matched to a gene. CDR3 coding DNA: TGCGCCAGCAGTGGAGGACTAGCGAGGAACACCGGGGAGCTGTTTTTT. Protein product: CASSGGLARNTGELFF.